This TCR beta chain was sequenced for a study of blood T cell repertoires in COVID-19. At the level of the study: Samples came from the United States, Italy and Spain, spanning acute and convalescent COVID-19. Nucleic acid was either cDNA or gDNA, and it came from T cells, B-cell-depleted T cells, or PBMCs.

Data came from immunoSEQ multiplex PCR; TCRdb stores just in-frame clones and leaves some out. This sample has about 210,000 clones, with around nine tenths found just once. Germline V CDR1 and CDR2: KGHDR, SFDVKD. The CDR3 is 15 residues long. Trimming at V came to 3 bases and at J to 5 bases, leaving 2 bases not matched to a gene. This chain uses TRBV24-1 with TRBJ2-2, with 10 bases matching TRBD1. This sequence was found in a man between 18 and 29 years old with active or convalescent COVID-19. Sequenced material: peripheral blood. DNA of the CDR3: TGTGCCACCAGTGATCCGGGACAGGGGACCGGGGAGCTGTTTTTT. As protein: CATSDPGQGTGELFF.